The T cell receptor (beta chain) described here comes from a study of cytomegalovirus exposure and HLA in healthy donors listed by TCRdb under 2017. In terms of the full investigation: According to an earlier analysis of 550 to 750 of the donors, 150 million to 200 million T cells yielded 117 million unique TCR beta sequences and approximately 300 Gb of sequence data. Typing coverage differed by locus: A, B, C, DRB1 and DQB1 were typed in about 629-630 donors, DQA1 in 522, DPA1 in roughly 590, and DPB1 in just under 490. HLA typing included class I and class II loci at four-digit resolution. Four to six DR-DQ haplotypes were handled as single units for association and clustering, since linkage in the cohort was strong. In a later analysis, previously published TCR beta repertoires from more than 500 donors were re-analyzed and high-resolution HLA genotyping was added so that TCR occurrence patterns could be studied. Donor age, sex, ethnicity and CMV serostatus were compiled together with the repertoire data. Every repertoire in the discovery cohort had been generated on one and the same sequencing platform. A separate validation cohort of approximately 130 different subjects was used in addition to the approximately 700-subject first cohort. In an earlier analysis of roughly 540 of the donors, high-throughput TCR beta sequencing was used to judge whether each TCR beta V gene segment behaved as functional or pseudogenic. The study used immunosequencing to profile the T cell repertoires of under 700 subjects and linked those repertoires to cytomegalovirus serostatus. To predict cytomegalovirus infection status, the study combined high-throughput TCR immunosequencing, statistical association of individual TCRs with disease status, and machine learning. Among around 400 genotyped donors of the cohort, an average of roughly 230,000 unique TCR beta nucleotide sequences was sequenced per donor, of which 15% to 20% were non-productive. Genome-wide SNP genotypes for about 60% of the roughly 700 donors were used in a later genetic analysis, which treated that subset as a discovery cohort. The later analysis used no new phenotypic data to find candidate immune exposures, relying instead on TCR beta sequences and their occurrence across donors. About 300 gigabases of sequencing data and 70 million to 100 million unique TCR sequences made up an early release that covered over 550 HLA-typed donors. Of the roughly 400 genotyped donors, more than 75% were placed in the genetic ancestry cluster associated with self-reported Caucasian donors. The study aimed to test whether signatures of past pathogen exposure could be identified by cataloging public T cell receptors. General study outcomes and caveats: The presence/absence analyses assumed that sequencing depth was roughly uniform across donors, and that assumption may not be true. In a later analysis, the rate of TCR association differed among HLA loci, with DRB1 alleles having the most associated TCRs and HLA-C alleles having the fewest. In both the original and validation cohorts, the classifier was reported to diagnose cytomegalovirus status with high specificity and sensitivity. An earlier analysis of around 600 of the donors showed that most TCR beta V segments appeared in productive rearrangements either about 87% or about 30% of the time, which broadly matched IMGT annotations. Compared with the roughly 720-donor mean, donors in an Asian-associated ancestry cluster had fewer N-insertions in productive TCRs, according to a later genetic analysis. When HLA alleles, especially DR and DQ, strongly co-occurred, TCR associations were difficult to assign to individual alleles. This cohort had only TCR beta chains sequenced, and the lack of alpha or paired-chain data limited which features could be detected. The study listed 164 TCR beta chains as associated with cytomegalovirus. Correlated functional status among segregating V segments might reflect linkage disequilibrium, but an unknown experimental factor could not be ruled out. Because counts were too low, seventeen rarely observed V segments, including chromosome 9 orphons, were left out of the earlier analysis of about 620 of the donors. Because the 87-base-pair reads could not distinguish some IMGT-functional V segments, including TRBV6-2 and TRBV6-3, those segments were excluded. The only immune exposure information available for the cohort was CMV serostatus. A later analysis found that most CMV-associated TCR beta chains appeared HLA-restricted, with HLA associations seemingly driven largely by CMV exposure. A further reported finding was that TCR beta sequences accurately predicted the HLA-A and HLA-B alleles for most subjects in the first cohort. A later analysis reported that several top co-occurrence clusters appeared linked to parvovirus B19, influenza, CMV and Epstein-Barr virus. Because HLA typing was unavailable for some donors at each locus, only the typed subset was used in association tests. A group of highly shared sequence variants was considered likely to be a technical artifact of the sequencing pipeline. A later analysis associated about 16,000 TCR beta sequences with specific HLA alleles at a false discovery rate of 0.05. Compared with equally common non-associated chains, HLA-associated TCR beta chains in a later analysis were more clonally expanded and had lower generation probabilities. Most TCR sequences were seen in very few donors, while some public TCRs were found in many individuals. An association between a missense DCLRE1C variant and V-gene and J-gene trimming of TCR beta chains was found in a later genetic analysis and replicated in an independent cohort. In vitro tests confirmed that three of the cytomegalovirus-associated TCR beta chains recognize cytomegalovirus antigens. The authors suggested that the approach could potentially be extended to other disease states and immunological phenotypes.

The library came from the immunoSEQ multiplex PCR assay. The multiplex PCR relied on a mix of 60 forward primers for TCR Vbeta segments and 13 reverse primers for TCR Jbeta segments. Amplification of the CDR3 region of rearranged TCR beta genes was performed with a multiplex PCR assay on genomic DNA. The amplified TCR beta libraries were sequenced on the Illumina HiSeq System as 87-base-pair reads. The source study handled its data this way. Across the 666 repertoires, a later analysis counted about 81 million unique TCR beta chains, approximately 12 million of which were shared by at least two donors. A nearest-neighbor algorithm error-corrected the raw reads and collapsed the reads into unique sequences, merging closely related sequences to remove PCR and sequencing errors. CDR3 sequences were aligned to IMGT reference sequences to assign V, D and J gene segments. Each retained sequence needed at least a six-nucleotide match to both a V gene segment and a J gene segment. A rearrangement counted as productive if the CDR3 had no stop codons and remained in frame with V and J, and every other rearrangement counted as non-productive. CDR3 was defined according to IMGT convention as the region running from the second conserved V-encoded cysteine to the conserved J-encoded phenylalanine. The earlier analysis of 587 of the donors excluded sequences that lacked an unambiguous match to a single V gene segment. An earlier analysis of just under 600 of the donors called V segments functional above 56.7% productive rearrangements and segregating when the between-donor standard deviation exceeded 5%. A statistical classification framework was built to diagnose cytomegalovirus status from the catalog of TCR beta chain sequences. In a later analysis, V and J genes were assigned by comparing TCR nucleotide sequences against IMGT/GENE-DB human TR gene sequences. In a later analysis, CDR3 sequences and most-parsimonious VDJ recombination scenarios were assigned using the TCRdist pipeline. In a later analysis, each TCR beta chain was defined by its CDR3 amino acid sequence together with its V-gene family, and reads lacking a unique V-gene family were excluded. A later analysis removed roughly 590 highly shared, low-generation-probability nucleotide sequences to deal with suspected cross-contamination and a sequencing artifact. A later analysis calculated a clonal expansion index for each public chain from normalized within-repertoire ranks of inferred template counts. A later analysis computed generation probabilities with a VDJ recombination model fitted to out-of-frame rearrangements, and checked the results against IGoR. Hypergeometric tests were used in a later analysis to score TCR-TCR, TCR-HLA and TCR-CMV co-occurrence, with a repertoire-size bias correction applied to the TCR pairs. A later analysis estimated false discovery rates by permuting HLA or CMV assignments 20 times. In a later analysis, co-occurring TCRs were grouped using DBSCAN, and TCRdist sequence similarity was added for clustering within HLA-allele-positive subsets. Repertoires with fewer than 30,000 or more than 120,000 public chains were left out of co-occurrence clustering, as were five repertoires with anomalous nucleotide sharing. Entries here come from immuneACCESS through TCRdb and include only in-frame sequences with V and J called. Some clones fail to appear in such tables; in the studies checked, an unresolved V gene covers under half of the shortfall, and the cause of the remainder is unknown. That table supplies the V and J calls and clone size; D and trimming were determined from the DNA. The sample table contains just over 150,000 clones; only one count was recorded for around 80% of them. The ten top clones hold 6.3% of the sample.

The cohort consisted of 666 healthy bone marrow donors. Cohort members were all nominally healthy when sampled, although unrecorded immune exposures were likely present. The donor tested CMV seropositive and was one of the 289 seropositive cohort members. Each donor provided a peripheral blood sample, and peripheral blood mononuclear cells were used for TCR beta sequencing. The Qiagen DNeasy Blood Extraction Kit was used to extract genomic DNA from the blood cell samples. Relative to germline, V is missing 6 bases and J is missing 3 bases, with 18 bases of the junction outside any gene match. Including cysteine and phenylalanine, the CDR3 has 20 amino acids. The read is trimmed to its CDR3 DNA, 60 bases read in frame from base 1. CDR1 is given as SNHLY and CDR2 as FYNNEI, both from the germline V gene. On this clone: The antigen it recognizes is unknown. Qualities for individual bases were not recorded, and no much larger clone is one base off.

What was sequenced was PBMCs. The sequence is built from TRBV2 and TRBJ2-5; TRBD2 aligns with 14 central bases. The sequence was obtained from a male donor in good health and CMV-seropositive. At the DNA level, the sequence is TGTGCCAGCAGCGACAAGATTAAGGGACTAGCGGGAGATATGGAAGAGACCCAGTACTTC. Its amino acids are CASSDKIKGLAGDMEETQYF.